The clone carrying this T cell receptor (beta chain) appeared a few times. V lost 1 base and J lost 6, with 10 bases in between. This CDR3 is 14 amino acids long. Germline V gene data show CDR1 as MGHRA and CDR2 as YSYEKL. The data stem from a study of CD8 T cells in ankylosing spondylitis. Researchers built TCR beta libraries using quantitative 5'-RACE with molecular barcodes. TCRdb called the 5' RACE reads again in MiXCR, with one record for every CDR3 protein. The sample has 150,000 to 250,000 distinct CDR3 sequences, roughly 12% seen once. The chain couples TRBV4-1 to TRBJ2-1, with D unclear. The sequenced sample was blood, either unsorted or a sorted T cell fraction (not recorded which). This receptor was obtained from a male donor with ankylosing spondylitis or in good health (not recorded which). The CDR3 sequence is CASSQASGGNEQFF. The CDR3 bases are TGCGCCAGCAGCCAAGCCTCGGGCGGCAATGAGCAGTTCTTC.